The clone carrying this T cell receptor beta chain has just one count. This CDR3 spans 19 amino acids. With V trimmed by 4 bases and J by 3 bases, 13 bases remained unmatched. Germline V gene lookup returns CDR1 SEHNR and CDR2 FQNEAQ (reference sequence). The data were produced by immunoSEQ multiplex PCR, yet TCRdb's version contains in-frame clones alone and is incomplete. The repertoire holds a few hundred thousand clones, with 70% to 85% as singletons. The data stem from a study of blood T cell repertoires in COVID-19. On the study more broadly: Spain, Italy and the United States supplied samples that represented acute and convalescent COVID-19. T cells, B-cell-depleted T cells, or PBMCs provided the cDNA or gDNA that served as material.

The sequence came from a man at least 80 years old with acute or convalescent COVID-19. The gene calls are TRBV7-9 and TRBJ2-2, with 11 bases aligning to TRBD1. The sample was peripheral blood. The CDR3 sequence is CASSSLMDRGPWDTGELFF. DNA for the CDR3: TGTGCCAGCAGCTCACTTATGGACAGGGGGCCTTGGGACACCGGGGAGCTGTTTTTT.